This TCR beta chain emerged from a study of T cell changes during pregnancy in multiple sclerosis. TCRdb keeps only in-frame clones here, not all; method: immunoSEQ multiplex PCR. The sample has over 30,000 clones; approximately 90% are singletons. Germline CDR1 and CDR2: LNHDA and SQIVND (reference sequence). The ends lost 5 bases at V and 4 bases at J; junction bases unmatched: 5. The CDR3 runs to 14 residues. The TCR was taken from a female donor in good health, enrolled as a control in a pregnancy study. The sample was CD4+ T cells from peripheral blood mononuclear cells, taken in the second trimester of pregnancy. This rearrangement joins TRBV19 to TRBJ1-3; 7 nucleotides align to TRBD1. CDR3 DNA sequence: TGTGCCAGTAGTCTACAGGGGTCCGGAAACACCATATATTTT. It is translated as CASSLQGSGNTIYF. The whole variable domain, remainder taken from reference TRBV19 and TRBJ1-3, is DGGITQSPKYLFRKEGQNVTLSCEQNLNHDAMYWYRQDPGQGLRLIYYSQIVNDFQKGDIAEGYSVSREKKESFPLTVTSAQKNPTAFYLCASSLQGSGNTIYFGEGSWLTVV.